The 2 T cell receptor beta chains in this list originate from one sample, sequenced in a study of OX40 agonist ivuxolimab in advanced cancers. This table comes from immunoSEQ multiplex PCR, and its TCRdb copy is limited to in-frame clones, with some not included. Seen here are 45,000 to 50,000 clones, approximately 91% observed once, and the top ten hold 15% to 20%. Specimen: CD4+ or CD8+ T cells sorted from blood, collected in a trial of the OX40 agonist ivuxolimab. The receptors shown here come from an adult with an advanced solid tumor such as melanoma, head and neck, liver or kidney cancer.

CDR3 in DNA: TGTGCCAGCAGCGCCGGGACTAGCGGGATTCTGAGCTCCTACAATGAGCAGTTCTTC. Its protein is CASSAGTSGILSSYNEQFF. The rearrangement joins TRBV9 to TRBJ2-1, with 13 nucleotides matching TRBD2. The J segment lost 0 bases and the V segment lost 3 bases, leaving 9 bases of the junction unmatched. The V gene's germline CDR1 is SGDLS and CDR2 YYNGEE. The CDR3 extends over 19 amino acids.

The chain employs TRBV6-5 and TRBJ2-1; 13 bases fit TRBD2. With V trimmed by 8 bases and J by 7 bases, 5 bases remained unmatched. CDR1 MNHEY and CDR2 SVGAGI come from the germline V gene. This CDR3 has 14 amino acids. The chain's CDR3 is CASGWTSGSNEQFF. The DNA of the CDR3 is TGTGCCAGCGGTTGGACTAGCGGGAGTAATGAGCAGTTCTTC.